The clone carrying this TCR beta chain was observed a single time. The record originates from a study of blood T cell repertoires in COVID-19. Study summary: T cells, B-cell-depleted T cells, or PBMCs provided the cDNA or gDNA that served as material.

Original processing notes: For nucleated cells, counts were estimated from reference gene primer amplification. TCRdb's copy holds only in-frame clones and misses some; the assay was immunoSEQ multiplex PCR. The DNA was the basis for D and trimming; V, J and clone size are from that table. The table records around 200,000 clones, roughly 90% of them present only once. This CDR3 contains 14 residues. V was clipped by 3 bases and J by 4 bases, with 12 bases between them. Looked up from germline, CDR1 is MNHEY and CDR2 is SMNVEV (reference sequence). What was sequenced was peripheral blood. This clonotype was sampled from a man between 35 and 55 years old with active or convalescent COVID-19. This rearrangement joins TRBV27 to TRBJ1-2; D gene ambiguous. DNA of the CDR3: TGTGCCAGCAGTTTGGGCTCGAAGGCCTATGGCTACACCTTC. It codes for CASSLGSKAYGYTF.